This passage covers 24 T cell receptor beta chains from one sample sequenced in a study of long-term antiretroviral therapy in people with HIV. They ran version v3.0 of the immunoSEQ assay at survey level. Method: immunoSEQ multiplex PCR; TCRdb's copy keeps in-frame clones and lacks some. Found here are over 15,000 clones, 79% of them singletons; the top ten hold approximately 6.5%. Sequenced material: unsorted PBMCs, taken at the start of antiretroviral therapy, before treatment. The receptor source for this set is a man between 18 and 35 years old with HIV.

J is TRBJ1-1 and V is TRBV28; D not certain. Germline V CDR1 and CDR2: MDHEN, SYDVKM. The germline V and J ends were trimmed by 1 base and 1 base, with 10 bases remaining between them. The length of the CDR3 is 15 residues. The DNA for the CDR3 is TGTGCCAGCAGTTTATTGCGGGGAAAGAACACTGAAGCTTTCTTT. It encodes CASSLLRGKNTEAFF.

In its sample, this clone was seen a few times. This chain connects TRBV2 to TRBJ2-7, with D possibly being TRBD2 (5 bases). In germline, CDR1 is SNHLY, CDR2 FYNNEI. The CDR3 totals 12 residues. Trimming took off 6 bases at V and 6 bases at J, with 12 bases between the two ends. The CDR3 loop is CASRRVSTEQYF. CDR3 nucleotides: TGTGCCAGCAGGCGGGTGTCTACCGAGCAGTACTTC. The variable domain in full, completed from reference TRBV2 and TRBJ2-7, reads EPEVTQTPSHQVTQMGQEVILRCVPISNHLYFYWYRQILGQKVEFLVSFYNNEISEKSEIFDDQFSVERPDGSNFTLKIRSTKLEDSAMYFCASRRVSTEQYFGPGTRLTVT.

The rearrangement joins TRBV7-8 to TRBJ1-5, with 7 nucleotides matching TRBD1. Germline trimming cut 5 bases from V and 4 bases from J; bases unmatched to any gene: 5. This CDR3 region has 14 residues. Looked up from germline, CDR1 is SGHVS and CDR2 is FQNEAQ. Here the CDR3 DNA reads TGTGCCAGCAGCCGGGACAGAAAGAATCAGCCCCAGCATTTT. Its translation is CASSRDRKNQPQHF.

The chain uses TRBV7-8 and TRBJ2-1; 10 positions agree with TRBD2. With V trimmed by 5 bases and J by 7 bases, 5 bases remained unmatched. The CDR3 runs to 14 residues. Per the germline V gene, CDR1 is SGHVS and CDR2 is FQNEAQ. CDR3 nucleotides: TGTGCCAGCAGCCAGCGGGAGGGCCATAATGAGCAGTTCTTC. It translates to CASSQREGHNEQFF. The entire variable domain, with the rest obtained from reference TRBV7-8 and TRBJ2-1, is as follows: GAGVSQSPRYKVAKRGQDVALRCDPISGHVSLFWYQQALGQGPEFLTYFQNEAQLDKSGLPSDRFFAERPEGSVSTLKIQRTQQEDSAVYLCASSQREGHNEQFFGPGTRLTVL.

The CDR3 DNA follows: TGCAGCACCCAGACTAGCGGGAGTAATGAGCAGTACTTC. Encoded protein: CSTQTSGSNEQYF. The chain employs TRBV29-1 and TRBJ2-7; TRBD2 agrees at 12 bases. This CDR3 region has 13 residues. Germline lookup yields CDR1 SQVTM and CDR2 ANQGSEA. V lost 8 bases, J lost 7 bases, and 9 bases stayed unmatched.

This clone was found a few times. A junction boundary mismatches the germline segment, possibly from a read error. This rearrangement joins TRBV15 to TRBJ1-5; D perhaps matches TRBD1 (5 bases). The germline CDR1 and CDR2 sequences are LNHNV and YYDKDF (reference sequence). The length of the CDR3 is 14 residues. In nucleotides, the CDR3 is TGTGCCACCAGAAGAGGGGTTTTCAATCAGCCCCAGCATTTT. This translates into CATRRGVFNQPQHF.

The V and J genes are TRBV6-6 and TRBJ2-2; 7 bases fit TRBD2. J gave up 5 bases and V 7 bases, and 4 bases lay outside the gene matches. The CDR3 runs to 13 residues. Germline loops: CDR1 MNHNY, CDR2 SVGAGI (reference sequence). DNA for the CDR3: TGTGCCAGCACCCTACTAGCGACCGGGGAGCTGTTTTTT. Amino acid sequence: CASTLLATGELFF.

This rearrangement joins TRBV28 to TRBJ2-7; possible D gene TRBD1, 6 bases. CDR3 length: 13 residues. Trimming removed 5 bases at V and 3 bases at J, with 11 bases between. Germline V gives CDR1 MDHEN, CDR2 SYDVKM. The CDR3 here is CASSTGSGYEQYF. DNA of the CDR3: TGTGCCAGCAGTACAGGGTCTGGCTACGAGCAGTACTTC.

This clone was detected only once. The V and J genes are TRBV7-9 and TRBJ1-1; a weak D match, TRBD1 (5 bases). The CDR3 length is 13 residues. Between the trimmed V and J ends, which lost 1 base and 7 bases, there was a span of 10 bases. Per germline, CDR1 SEHNR and CDR2 FQNEAQ (reference sequence). The CDR3 nucleotides are TGTGCCAGCAGCTTAGAGGGGAGCCTTGAAGCTTTCTTT. It yields the protein CASSLEGSLEAFF.

The gene calls are TRBV14 and TRBJ1-2; 7 nucleotides agree with TRBD1. CDR1 is SGHDN, CDR2 FVKESK, per germline. This CDR3 spans 14 amino acids. The trim removed 0 bases at V and 8 bases at J, leaving 6 bases unmatched. The CDR3 nucleotides read TGTGCCAGCAGCCAAGATCGACAGGGTGAAGGCTACACCTTC. It codes for CASSQDRQGEGYTF.

The V and J genes are TRBV9 and TRBJ1-1; D unclear. The CDR3 covers 14 residues. V was trimmed by 4 bases and J by 1 base, leaving 11 bases between them. Germline CDR1 SGDLS, CDR2 YYNGEE. The CDR3 DNA is TGTGCCAGCAGCCCATGGGGATCGAACACTGAAGCTTTCTTT. Translation gives CASSPWGSNTEAFF. Filled out from reference TRBV9 and TRBJ1-1, the complete variable domain reads DSGVTQTPKHLITATGQRVTLRCSPRSGDLSVYWYQQSLDQGLQFLIQYYNGEERAKGNILERFSAQQFPDLHSELNLSSLELGDSALYFCASSPWGSNTEAFFGQGTRLTVV.

The chain has TRBV11-2 and TRBJ2-7; weak D call: TRBD2 (5 bases). Germline V gene sequence: CDR1 SGHAT, CDR2 FQNNGV. V lost 5 bases and J 3 bases, leaving 11 bases between the germline ends. The CDR3 totals 13 residues. CDR3 sequence reads: CASSERRGYEQYF. In DNA form, the CDR3 reads TGTGCCAGCAGCGAAAGACGGGGCTACGAGCAGTACTTC.

In its sample, this clone was seen once. The CDR3 reads CASSLRLVDIQYF. CDR3 in DNA: TGTGCCAGCAGCTTGCGACTAGTCGACATTCAGTACTTC. The rearrangement joins TRBV7-2 to TRBJ2-4; the D gene is possibly TRBD2 (6 bases). V gave up 3 bases and J gave up 8 bases, with 11 bases separating them. The CDR3 is 13 residues long. CDR1 is SGHTA and CDR2 is FQGNSA in the germline V gene.

This chain uses TRBV28 with TRBJ2-7; 7 nucleotides agree with TRBD1. Germline CDR1 is MDHEN and CDR2 is SYDVKM. The CDR3 spans 14 residues. Trimming removed 2 bases from V and 2 bases from J; junction bases left unmatched: 3. Written as DNA, the CDR3 is TGTGCCAGCAGTTTAACAGGGGTCCCCTACGAGCAGTACTTC. Translated: CASSLTGVPYEQYF.

V and J are TRBV5-6 and TRBJ2-7; D is undetermined. This CDR3 has 13 amino acids. Germline lookup yields CDR1 SGHDT and CDR2 YYEEEE. V shed 2 bases and J shed 7 bases, with 13 bases lying between them. The DNA for the CDR3 is TGTGCCAGCAGCTTCCTTTCTACTGGGGAGCAGTACTTC. Translation: CASSFLSTGEQYF. The complete variable domain, with remaining parts taken from reference TRBV5-6 and TRBJ2-7, reads DAGVTQSPTHLIKTRGQQVTLRCSPKSGHDTVSWYQQALGQGPQFIFQYYEEEERQRGNFPDRFSGHQFPNYSSELNVNALLLGDSALYLCASSFLSTGEQYFGPGTRLTVT.

The CDR3 bases are TGTGCCAGCAGCTTAGACCGCCCACTAGCGGATCTCTACAATGAGCAGTTCTTC. As protein: CASSLDRPLADLYNEQFF. This chain links TRBV7-2 with TRBJ2-1, with 8 nucleotides matching TRBD2. V was clipped by 1 base and J by 3 bases; unmatched bases: 11. The germline gives CDR1 SGHTA, CDR2 FQGNSA. The CDR3 runs 18 residues.

The rearrangement joins TRBV28 to TRBJ1-2; D remains unclear. Looked up from germline, CDR1 is MDHEN and CDR2 is SYDVKM. V was shortened by 10 bases and J by 2 bases, with 11 bases between the two germline ends. This CDR3 is 12 amino acids long. CDR3 nucleotides: TGTGCCATCGTCAGTGCCAACTATGGCTACACCTTC. Protein: CAIVSANYGYTF.

The chain has TRBV7-2 and TRBJ1-2; D is ambiguous. Trimming took 1 base from V and 5 from J, leaving 11 bases between them. The CDR3 extends over 14 amino acids. The germline V gene encodes CDR1 SGHTA and CDR2 FQGNSA. CDR3 protein: CASSLGSIGYGYTF. The DNA of the CDR3 is TGTGCCAGCAGCTTAGGATCGATAGGGTATGGCTACACCTTC.

This chain connects TRBV4-3 to TRBJ2-3; 8 nucleotides agree with TRBD1. This CDR3 has 15 amino acids. J lost 5 bases, V lost 0 bases, and 4 bases had no gene match. Germline loops: CDR1 LGHNA, CDR2 YSLEER. CDR3: CASSQDQGAEDTQYF. The CDR3 nucleotides read TGCGCCAGCAGCCAAGATCAGGGGGCGGAAGATACGCAGTATTTT.

The chain uses TRBV10-2 and TRBJ1-4, with 7 bases matching TRBD1. In germline, CDR1 is WSHSY, CDR2 SAAADI. The CDR3 runs to 16 residues. Losses at the gene ends were 4 bases for V and 7 bases for J; bases not matched to a gene: 12. The CDR3 DNA reads TGCGCCAGCAGTGGGAGACAGGGAGAAGGTGGTGAAAAACTGTTTTTT. As protein: CASSGRQGEGGEKLFF.

The V gene is TRBV19, the J gene TRBJ2-1, with 7 positions matching TRBD1. Germline V gene sequence: CDR1 LNHDA, CDR2 SQIVND (reference sequence). The CDR3 totals 12 residues. The trim removed 10 bases at V and 6 bases at J, leaving 6 bases unmatched. CDR3: CATRQGSNEQFF. CDR3 in DNA: TGTGCCACCCGACAGGGTTCCAATGAGCAGTTCTTC.

The J gene is TRBJ2-7, the V gene TRBV9; no firm D call. Germline V gene data show CDR1 as SGDLS and CDR2 as YYNGEE. With 0 bases removed from V and 6 bases from J, the gap between germline ends came to 13 bases. This CDR3 has 14 residues. CDR3 amino acids: CASSVGARFSEQYF. The CDR3 DNA reads TGTGCCAGCAGCGTAGGAGCCCGCTTCAGCGAGCAGTACTTC.

This clone appeared a few times. The V call is TRBV19, the J call TRBJ1-5; 8 bases are a match to TRBD1. The CDR3 sequence is 17 residues long. V shed 5 bases, J shed 0 bases, and the junction held 9 bases outside the gene matches. From germline, CDR1 is LNHDA and CDR2 SQIVND (reference sequence). The CDR3 region has the DNA TGTGCCAGTAGTTTCCTGGACAGGGTAAATAGCAATCAGCCCCAGCATTTT. Its translation is CASSFLDRVNSNQPQHF. Full variable domain (outside the CDR3, taken from reference TRBV19 and TRBJ1-5): DGGITQSPKYLFRKEGQNVTLSCEQNLNHDAMYWYRQDPGQGLRLIYYSQIVNDFQKGDIAEGYSVSREKKESFPLTVTSAQKNPTAFYLCASSFLDRVNSNQPQHFGDGTRLSIL.

V is TRBV6-5 and J is TRBJ1-4; 9 positions agree with TRBD1. Germline CDR1 is MNHEY and CDR2 is SVGAGI. The V gene end was trimmed by 4 bases and the J gene end by 7 bases; junction bases not matched to a gene: 7. The CDR3 totals 15 residues. CDR3 loop: CASSSRDRDSEKLFF. In DNA form, the CDR3 reads TGTGCCAGCAGTTCAAGGGACAGGGACAGTGAAAAACTGTTTTTT.